The source of this T cell receptor beta chain is a study of shared clonotypes between healthy human individuals. The V and J ends lost 8 bases and 4 bases respectively, with 17 bases between them. This CDR3 is built from 13 residues. CDR1 and CDR2 from the germline V gene are GTSNPN and SVGIG (reference sequence). TCRdb's copy holds only in-frame clones and misses some; the assay was immunoSEQ multiplex PCR. The sample consists of hundreds of thousands of clones, approximately 73% of them appearing once. The chain has TRBV30 and TRBJ1-2; no definite D call. Material: memory CD4+ T cells sorted from blood. Documented subset: CD45RA-negative fraction. The sequence came from a woman under 40 in good health. The CDR3 bases are TGTGCCCACACGCTCGGGGTAGGCTATGGCTACACCTTC. Translation gives CAHTLGVGYGYTF. Using reference TRBV30 and TRBJ1-2 for the parts outside the CDR3, the full variable domain is SQTIHQWPATLVQPVGSPLSLECTVEGTSNPNLYWYRQAAGRGLQLLFYSVGIGQISSEVPQNLSASRPQDRQFILSSKKLLLSDSGFYLCAHTLGVGYGYTFGSGTRLTVV.